Presented here are 22 T cell receptor beta chains from one specimen sequenced in a study of shared clonotypes between healthy human individuals. The data were produced by immunoSEQ multiplex PCR, yet TCRdb's version contains in-frame clones alone and is incomplete. This sample has about 1 million clones; around 74% occur once, and the top ten carry around 1.5%. The sequencing input was memory CD4+ T cells sorted from blood. The sample's subset: CD45RA-negative fraction. These receptors were obtained from a man aged 18 to 35 in good health.

The gene calls are TRBV5-4 and TRBJ2-2; 9 nucleotides align to TRBD1. CDR3 length equals 15 residues. V lost 1 base and J lost 8; bases outside the gene matches: 6. Germline CDR1 and CDR2: SGHNT and YYREEE (reference sequence). For the CDR3, the DNA is TGTGCCAGCAGCTTGACCGGACAGGGGAGGGGGGAGCTGTTTTTT. Protein product: CASSLTGQGRGELFF.

V gene TRBV5-1 combines with J gene TRBJ2-1, with a possible D match to TRBD2 (5 bases). V shed 0 bases and J shed 7 bases, with 14 bases lying between them. Germline V gene lookup returns CDR1 SGHRS and CDR2 YFSETQ. The CDR3 contains 15 residues. The CDR3 DNA follows: TGCGCCAGCAGCTTGGGCGGCGGCCCGGGGAATGAGCAGTTCTTC. This translates into CASSLGGGPGNEQFF.

V is TRBV6-6 and J is TRBJ2-7; D possibly corresponds to TRBD2 (6 bases). The CDR3 spans 15 residues. The germline V and J ends were trimmed by 9 bases and 3 bases, with 21 bases remaining between them. CDR1 is MNHNY, CDR2 SVGAGI, per germline (reference sequence). The CDR3 here is CASTPWEGGDYEQYF. The CDR3 DNA reads TGTGCCAGTACTCCCTGGGAAGGAGGGGACTACGAGCAGTACTTC.

CDR3 in DNA: TGTGCCAGCAGCCTTACCCTTGGCTACACCTTC. Residues: CASSLTLGYTF. V usage is TRBV7-2 and J usage is TRBJ1-2; the D is unclear. The CDR3 is 11 amino acids. Germline CDR1 and CDR2: SGHTA and FQGNSA. The V end was cut by 5 bases, the J end by 7 bases, with 8 bases between.

The J gene is TRBJ2-7, the V gene TRBV2; D gene ambiguous. CDR3 size: 11 residues. V was clipped by 7 bases and J by 6 bases, with 10 bases between them. Germline V gene lookup returns CDR1 SNHLY and CDR2 FYNNEI. CDR3 coding DNA: TGTGCCAGCACCGCGACCCTCGAGCAGTACTTC. Translating gives CASTATLEQYF.

The chain has TRBV7-2 and TRBJ2-5, with TRBD1 matching 9 bases. The V and J ends lost 5 bases and 2 bases, in that order; junction bases with no gene match: 3. This CDR3 contains 14 residues. The germline gives CDR1 SGHTA, CDR2 FQGNSA. CDR3 coding DNA: TGTGCCAGCAGCCGGACAGGGGCGCAAGAGACCCAGTACTTC. Its translation: CASSRTGAQETQYF.

The chain uses TRBV30 and TRBJ1-3; 9 bases are shared with TRBD1. The V gene end was trimmed by 4 bases and the J gene end by 4 bases; junction bases not matched to a gene: 5. The CDR3 length is 14 residues. The V gene's germline CDR1 is GTSNPN and CDR2 SVGIG (reference sequence). In nucleotides, the CDR3 is TGTGCCTGGACCACAGGGGGCCGCGGAAACACCATATATTTT. It encodes CAWTTGGRGNTIYF.

The J gene is TRBJ1-3, the V gene TRBV7-2; D may be TRBD1 (6 bases). Germline CDR1 and CDR2: SGHTA and FQGNSA. Trimming stripped 2 bases from V and 2 bases from J, with 10 bases between. CDR3 length: 15 amino acids. The CDR3 nucleotides read TGTGCCAGCAGCTTATCAGGGGCGCCTGGAAACACCATATATTTT. Translation gives CASSLSGAPGNTIYF.

The count of this clone is one. J is TRBJ2-5 and V is TRBV21-1. TRBV21-1 constitutes a pseudogene. This CDR3 comprises 11 residues. CDR3 residues: CASSNGWEGYF. The CDR3 DNA reads TGTGCCAGCAGCAACGGGTGGGAAGGGTACTTC.

Remarks on this clone: A much bigger clone sits one base away, suggesting this may be a read error. V is TRBV2 and J is TRBJ2-2, with 7 bases aligning to TRBD1. CDR1 and CDR2 (germline): SNHLY, FYNNEI. Germline trimming cut 6 bases from V and 6 bases from J; bases unmatched to any gene: 4. The CDR3 contains 13 residues. CDR3: CASSQTGSGELFF. The CDR3 DNA reads as TGTGCCAGCAGCCAGACAGGGTCCGGGGAGCTGTTTTTT.

This chain links TRBV9 with TRBJ2-3; the match to TRBD2 covers 13 bases. The CDR3 totals 17 residues. CDR1 is SGDLS, CDR2 YYNGEE, per germline. The ends lost 2 bases at V and 4 bases at J; junction bases unmatched: 7. The CDR3 DNA reads as TGTGCCAGCAGCGTGGGACTAGCGGGATCGGGGGCAGATACGCAGTATTTT. This sequence encodes CASSVGLAGSGADTQYF.

The rearrangement uses TRBV6-1 and TRBJ1-2; D gene ambiguous. The CDR3 extends over 14 amino acids. The germline CDR1 and CDR2 sequences are MNHNS and SASEGT. The V and J ends lost 6 bases and 8 bases respectively, with 19 bases between them. The CDR3 bases are TGTGCCAGCAGGCTCTGGGCAGGAGCCGGCGGCTACACCTTC. Residues: CASRLWAGAGGYTF.

V and J are TRBV5-6 and TRBJ2-3; either TRBD1 or TRBD2 may supply D (5 bases each). Trimming cost V 0 bases and J 11 bases, with 10 bases left between them. The CDR3 length is 12 residues. The germline CDR1 and CDR2 sequences are SGHDT and YYEEEE. The CDR3 spells CASSLEGDGQYF. The DNA of the CDR3 is TGTGCCAGCAGCTTGGAAGGGGACGGGCAGTATTTT.

The chain uses TRBV6-6 and TRBJ2-7; D tentatively reads TRBD1 or TRBD2 (5 bases each). Trimming took off 8 bases at V and 1 base at J, with 18 bases between the two ends. CDR3 size: 15 residues. Germline V gene sequence: CDR1 MNHNY, CDR2 SVGAGI (reference sequence). CDR3 nucleotide sequence: TGTGCCAGCGGCGGAGCCCGGGACGTTTCCTACGAGCAGTACTTC. Amino acid sequence: CASGGARDVSYEQYF.

This rearrangement joins TRBV19 to TRBJ1-1, with D possibly being TRBD1 (6 bases). The germline CDR1 and CDR2 sequences are LNHDA and SQIVND (reference sequence). The V gene lost 2 bases and the J gene lost 1 base, with 14 bases spanning the gap. The CDR3 loop spans 16 amino acids. CDR3 amino acids: CASSISPGHPNTEAFF. The CDR3 DNA reads as TGTGCCAGTAGTATATCCCCGGGACATCCGAACACTGAAGCTTTCTTT.

The rearrangement uses TRBV10-3 and TRBJ1-1; no definite D call. The germline V gene encodes CDR1 ENHRY and CDR2 SYGVKD. Trimming pared 4 bases from V and 3 bases from J, leaving 12 bases between. The CDR3 has 14 residues. CDR3 sequence reads: CAISATVEYTEAFF. CDR3 nucleotide sequence: TGTGCCATCAGTGCGACTGTTGAGTACACTGAAGCTTTCTTT.

This clone turned up a few times. This chain links TRBV5-1 with TRBJ1-2; D is uncertain. Deletions cut 0 bases from V and 4 bases from J, with 10 bases between. This CDR3 region has 14 residues. The germline gives CDR1 SGHRS, CDR2 YFSETQ. Here the CDR3 reads CASSLAFQPYGYTF. The CDR3 DNA reads TGCGCCAGCAGCTTGGCCTTTCAGCCCTATGGCTACACCTTC.

This clone came up once. This chain links TRBV7-2 with TRBJ2-7; D is ambiguous. CDR3 size: 14 residues. Looked up from germline, CDR1 is SGHTA and CDR2 is FQGNSA. V gave up 0 bases and J gave up 4 bases, with 10 bases separating them. CDR3 protein: CASSLANGQYEQYF. DNA for the CDR3: TGTGCCAGCAGCTTAGCAAATGGCCAATACGAGCAGTACTTC. Looking up the rest from reference TRBV7-2 and TRBJ2-7 gives the full variable domain: GAGVSQSPSNKVTEKGKDVELRCDPISGHTALYWYRQSLGQGLEFLIYFQGNSAPDKSGLPSDRFSAERTGGSVSTLTIQRTQQEDSAVYLCASSLANGQYEQYFGPGTRLTVT.

The chain links TRBV1 to TRBJ2-5; the table's D call, TRBD2, was not checked against the DNA. TRBV1 is listed as a pseudogene. The CDR3 totals 16 residues. The DNA of the CDR3 is TGCACCAGCAGCCATGAAGTAGCGGGGGGGCAAGAGACCCAGTACTTC. Translated, it gives CTSSHEVAGGQETQYF.

This chain uses TRBV19 with TRBJ1-4, with TRBD1 matching over 7 bases. The V segment lost 4 bases and the J segment 14 bases; nucleotides outside the gene matches: 13. Germline V gene data show CDR1 as LNHDA and CDR2 as SQIVND (reference sequence). The CDR3 loop spans 14 amino acids. In DNA, the CDR3 is TGTGCCAGTAGTACCGGGACAGAAGGGGTTAGGCTGTTTTTT. Translated: CASSTGTEGVRLFF.

The gene calls are TRBV5-6 and TRBJ1-1; TRBD1 matches at 9 bases. The CDR3 extends over 15 amino acids. V was pared by 3 bases and J by 7 bases, with 10 bases of the junction left unmatched. Germline V gene sequence: CDR1 SGHDT, CDR2 YYEEEE. The CDR3 protein is CASSYWDRAAGEAFF. The CDR3 nucleotides read TGTGCCAGCAGCTACTGGGACAGGGCGGCGGGTGAAGCTTTCTTT. Combining the CDR3 with reference TRBV5-6 and TRBJ1-1 gives the whole variable domain DAGVTQSPTHLIKTRGQQVTLRCSPKSGHDTVSWYQQALGQGPQFIFQYYEEEERQRGNFPDRFSGHQFPNYSSELNVNALLLGDSALYLCASSYWDRAAGEAFFGQGTRLTVV.

The rearrangement links TRBV9 to TRBJ1-4; D perhaps matches TRBD1 (6 bases). From germline, CDR1 is SGDLS and CDR2 YYNGEE. The CDR3 has 16 residues. V dropped 0 bases and J dropped 1 base, with 10 bases sitting between them. In nucleotides, the CDR3 is TGTGCCAGCAGCGTAGGATTAGGGGGAACTAATGAAAAACTGTTTTTT. This encodes CASSVGLGGTNEKLFF.